Each of the 23 T cell receptor beta chains below was sequenced from the same sample in a study of blood T cells in healthy people across ages. For the second PCR, which ran for roughly 6 to 12 cycles, a sample-barcoded 5' primer and a J-beta primer mix were used. TCRdb reanalysed the 5' RACE reads using MiXCR and keeps one entry per CDR3 protein. This table has hundreds of thousands of distinct CDR3 sequences, over 40% appearing once. Sequencing input: blood. These TCRs come from a woman aged 80 or over in good health.

V and J are TRBV29-1 and TRBJ1-6; 7 bases map to TRBD1. This CDR3 has 13 residues. Germline-derived CDR1 and CDR2 are SQVTM and ANQGSEA. V trimming: 4 bases; J trimming: 7 bases; junction bases outside the gene matches: 4. The CDR3 here is CSVAGGVNSPLHF. The CDR3 DNA reads as TGCAGCGTTGCAGGGGGGGTAAATTCACCCCTCCACTTT.

The chain employs TRBV5-1 and TRBJ2-1; no reliable D call. The CDR3 contains 14 residues. V was shortened by 2 bases and J by 13 bases, with 19 bases between the two germline ends. CDR1 is SGHRS and CDR2 is YFSETQ in the germline V gene. CDR3 sequence (DNA): TGCGCCAGCAGCTTCGGGCAGATACAAGAGACCCAGTTCTTC. It translates to CASSFGQIQETQFF.

This clonotype was observed many times. The chain couples TRBV12-3 or TRBV12-4 to TRBJ2-1; 8 bases fit TRBD2. After removal of 3 bases from V and 10 bases from J, the junction contained 2 bases not matched to a gene. The CDR3 spans 12 residues. As DNA, the CDR3 is TGTGCCAGCAGTTTCGGGGGGGGAGAGCAGTTCTTC. Protein sequence: CASSFGGGEQFF.

This chain links TRBV7-9 with TRBJ1-6, with a weak D call TRBD1 (5 bases). V was trimmed by 5 bases and J by 8 bases, leaving 13 bases between them. The CDR3 totals 14 residues. Germline CDR1 and CDR2: SEHNR and FQNEAQ (reference sequence). CDR3 DNA: TGTGCCAGCAGCCAACAGGATCCATATTCACCCCTCCACTTT. Encoded protein: CASSQQDPYSPLHF.

As regards this clonotype: A much larger clonotype is one base distant, so this may be a read error. V usage is TRBV29-1 and J usage is TRBJ2-7; TRBD1 matches at 9 bases. The ends lost 4 bases at V and 2 bases at J; junction bases unmatched: 9. CDR3 length: 15 residues. Germline V gene data show CDR1 as SQVTM and CDR2 as ANQGSEA. Here the CDR3 DNA reads TGCAGCGTTGTGGGCCCGGGACAGGGTGCCTACGAGCAGTACTTC. Its translation: CSVVGPGQGAYEQYF.

Only one count was recorded for this clonotype. Just one base apart from a much larger clone, this may be a read error. The CDR3 DNA sequence: TGTGCCAGCAGTTACTCTATAGGTTACGGGCAGTACTTC. It translates to CASSYSIGYGQYF. V is TRBV6-2 or TRBV6-3 and J is TRBJ2-7; D unresolved. There are 13 residues in the CDR3. The germline V gene has CDR1 MNHEY and CDR2 SVGEGT.

The rearrangement uses TRBV7-2 and TRBJ2-5, with D possibly called TRBD1 or TRBD2 (6 bases each). The CDR3 runs to 14 residues. Germline CDR1 reads SGHTA; CDR2 reads FQGNSA. V lost 4 bases and J 5 bases, leaving 14 bases between the germline ends. CDR3 residues: CASSWGGRGETQYF. Written as DNA, the CDR3 is TGTGCCAGCAGCTGGGGAGGAAGGGGGGAGACCCAGTACTTC.

This clonotype has at least ten counts. The chain employs TRBV7-9 and TRBJ1-6; 9 bases agree with TRBD1. This CDR3 has 16 amino acids. CDR1 SEHNR and CDR2 FQNEAQ come from the germline V gene (reference sequence). With V trimmed by 5 bases and J by 9 bases, 11 bases remained unmatched. The CDR3 here is CASSQQTGGGTSPLHF. In nucleotides, the CDR3 is TGTGCCAGCAGCCAACAGACAGGGGGAGGTACTTCACCCCTCCACTTT.

This clonotype was counted a few times. The CDR3 nucleotides read TGTGCCAGCAGACCCCACCAGGGGCGGATCGGGGAGCTGTTTTTT. Its protein product is CASRPHQGRIGELFF. The chain employs TRBV28 and TRBJ2-2, with D maybe TRBD1 (6 bases). V lost 6 bases, J lost 7 bases, and 18 bases lay in between. CDR1 and CDR2 from the germline V gene are MDHEN and SYDVKM. The CDR3 extends over 15 amino acids.

The CDR3 sequence: CASSVAQSLTIRYNSPLHF. The CDR3 DNA reads as TGTGCCAGCAGTGTTGCCCAGAGCCTCACCATTAGATATAATTCACCCCTCCACTTT. This sequence joins TRBV6-2 or TRBV6-3 and TRBJ1-6; D uncertain. CDR1 is MNHEY, CDR2 SVGEGT, per germline. The CDR3 loop spans 19 amino acids. V was trimmed by 5 bases and J by 4 bases, leaving 24 bases between them.

A word on this clonotype: A junction end diverges from the germline sequence, so it may reflect a read error. The chain uses TRBV2 and TRBJ1-2, with 7 positions matching TRBD1. Germline V lookup: CDR1 SNHLY, CDR2 FYNNEI. This CDR3 contains 14 residues. This CDR3 reads CASSPQQGSYDYTF. CDR3 in DNA: TGTGCCAGCAGCCCCCAACAGGGGAGCTATGACTACACCTTC.

CDR3 sequence (DNA): TGTGCCAGCTCACCAGCCTCGGCTTTTGGCTACACCTTC. Residues: CASSPASAFGYTF. The chain combines TRBV18 with TRBJ1-2; D remains unclear. The CDR3 runs 13 residues. Germline V gene sequence: CDR1 KGHSH, CDR2 LQKENI. Trimming cost V 2 bases and J 7 bases, with 11 bases left between them.

The rearrangement uses TRBV18 and TRBJ1-2; 7 positions agree with TRBD1. With 3 bases clipped from V and 2 bases from J, the junction kept 12 bases outside the gene matches. The CDR3 loop spans 17 amino acids. The V gene's germline CDR1 is KGHSH and CDR2 LQKENI. CDR3: CASSPAAGGTKNYGYTF. The CDR3 DNA sequence: TGTGCCAGCTCACCGGCGGCAGGGGGTACTAAAAACTATGGCTACACCTTC. Complete variable domain (other parts from reference TRBV18 and TRBJ1-2): NAGVMQNPRHLVRRRGQEARLRCSPMKGHSHVYWYRQLPEEGLKFMVYLQKENIIDESGMPKERFSAEFPKEGPSILRIQQVVRGDSAAYFCASSPAAGGTKNYGYTFGSGTRLTVV.

This CDR3 is CASSMGLAGGEGTQYF. The CDR3 DNA follows: TGTGCCAGCAGCATGGGACTAGCGGGAGGCGAAGGGACCCAGTACTTC. The chain uses TRBV7-2 and TRBJ2-7; 15 bases are shared with TRBD2. The J call is doubtful: the DNA matches TRBJ2-5 better. This CDR3 contains 16 residues. Germline CDR1 reads SGHTA; CDR2 reads FQGNSA.

This clonotype came up many times. The CDR3 loop is CASSSRDRTAETQYF. The CDR3 DNA reads TGTGCCAGCAGCTCACGGGACAGGACAGCGGAGACCCAGTACTTC. The chain carries TRBV12-3 or TRBV12-4 and TRBJ2-5, with 8 bases matching TRBD1. The CDR3 covers 15 residues. V shed 6 bases, J shed 5 bases, and the junction held 11 bases outside the gene matches.

The CDR3 is CASSHRADNEKLFF. The CDR3 nucleotides are TGTGCCAGCAGCCATCGGGCCGATAATGAAAAACTGTTTTTT. This sequence joins TRBV3-1 and TRBJ1-4; D unclear. Germline CDR1 LGHDT, CDR2 YNNKEL (reference sequence). The V end lost 3 bases, the J end lost 4 bases, and 9 bases lay between the germline ends. The CDR3 contains 14 residues.

This clonotype was found many times. The chain recombines TRBV5-5 with TRBJ2-5; either TRBD1 or TRBD2 may supply D (6 bases each). This CDR3 comprises 15 residues. Germline loops: CDR1 SGHKS, CDR2 YYEKEE (reference sequence). Trimming shortened V by 2 bases and J by 5 bases, and 16 bases separated the two germline ends. CDR3 residues: CASSFSGTQGETQYF. The CDR3 DNA reads TGTGCCAGCAGCTTCTCCGGGACTCAGGGGGAGACCCAGTACTTC.

CDR3 in DNA: TGTGCCAGCAGGAGGGACAAACCACGGGAGACCCAGTACTTC. Protein: CASRRDKPRETQYF. The rearrangement uses TRBV2 and TRBJ2-7; possibly TRBD1 for D (6 bases). The J call is doubtful: the DNA matches TRBJ2-5 better. The CDR3 runs 14 residues. From germline, CDR1 is SNHLY and CDR2 FYNNEI.

Concerning this clonotype: Given a much more abundant clone one base away, this may be a read error. V is TRBV7-9 and J is TRBJ2-7; D possibly corresponds to TRBD1 (6 bases). Germline values: CDR1 SEHNR, CDR2 FQNEAQ (reference sequence). The CDR3 has 14 residues. V was cut by 7 bases and J by 3 bases, with 16 bases left in between. Here the CDR3 reads CASNRNPGHYEQYF. The CDR3 DNA is TGTGCCAGCAACCGAAATCCGGGACACTACGAGCAGTACTTC.

Only a few counts were recorded for this clonotype. Here the CDR3 DNA reads TGCGCCACCAAGGACCCGAACACTGAAGCTTTCTTT. It codes for CATKDPNTEAFF. This rearrangement joins TRBV5-1 to TRBJ1-1, with D unclear. With 9 bases removed from V and 1 base from J, the gap between germline ends came to 10 bases. The germline V gene encodes CDR1 SGHRS and CDR2 YFSETQ. The CDR3 length is 12 residues.

This clonotype occurred a few times. V gene TRBV29-1 combines with J gene TRBJ2-3; 10 bases agree with TRBD1. In germline, CDR1 is SQVTM, CDR2 ANQGSEA. Trimming took 4 bases from V and 5 from J; bases not matched to a gene: 18. The length of the CDR3 is 18 residues. The CDR3: CSVVKMLGTGDSVDTQYF. As DNA, the CDR3 is TGCAGCGTTGTTAAGATGTTAGGGACAGGGGATTCCGTAGATACGCAGTATTTT.

The V call is TRBV6-1, the J call TRBJ2-1, with a tentative D call TRBD1 (5 bases). This CDR3 contains 16 residues. The V gene's germline CDR1 is MNHNS and CDR2 SASEGT. V gave up 5 bases and J gave up 2 bases, with 16 bases separating them. DNA of the CDR3: TGTGCCAGCAGTCCCGTTCATGGGGCGGCCTACAATGAGCAGTTCTTC. This gives the protein CASSPVHGAAYNEQFF.

The J gene is TRBJ2-1, the V gene TRBV14; unclear D gene. Germline values: CDR1 SGHDN, CDR2 FVKESK. The CDR3 is made up of 12 amino acids. Trimming left V 4 bases short and J 9 bases short, with 10 bases between. This CDR3 reads CASSRTRIEQFF. The CDR3 nucleotides read TGTGCCAGCAGCCGAACCCGCATTGAGCAGTTCTTC. The entire variable domain, with the rest obtained from reference TRBV14 and TRBJ2-1, is as follows: EAGVTQFPSHSVIEKGQTVTLRCDPISGHDNLYWYRRVMGKEIKFLLHFVKESKQDESGMPNNRFLAERTGGTYSTLKVQPAELEDSGVYFCASSRTRIEQFFGPGTRLTVL.